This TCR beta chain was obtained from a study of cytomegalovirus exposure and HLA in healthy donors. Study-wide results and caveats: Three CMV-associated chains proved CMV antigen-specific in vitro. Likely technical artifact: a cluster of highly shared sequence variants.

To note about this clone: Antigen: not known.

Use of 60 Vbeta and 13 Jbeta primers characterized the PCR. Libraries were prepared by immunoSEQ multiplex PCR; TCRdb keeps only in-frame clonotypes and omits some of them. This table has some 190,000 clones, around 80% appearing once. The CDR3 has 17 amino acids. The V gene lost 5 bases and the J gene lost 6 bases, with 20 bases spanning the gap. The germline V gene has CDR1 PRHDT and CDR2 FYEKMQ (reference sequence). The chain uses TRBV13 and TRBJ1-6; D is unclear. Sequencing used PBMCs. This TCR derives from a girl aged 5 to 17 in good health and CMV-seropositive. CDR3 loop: CASSPAASRSRNSPLHF. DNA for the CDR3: TGTGCCAGCAGCCCCGCCGCCTCCCGAAGCCGTAATTCACCCCTCCACTTT.